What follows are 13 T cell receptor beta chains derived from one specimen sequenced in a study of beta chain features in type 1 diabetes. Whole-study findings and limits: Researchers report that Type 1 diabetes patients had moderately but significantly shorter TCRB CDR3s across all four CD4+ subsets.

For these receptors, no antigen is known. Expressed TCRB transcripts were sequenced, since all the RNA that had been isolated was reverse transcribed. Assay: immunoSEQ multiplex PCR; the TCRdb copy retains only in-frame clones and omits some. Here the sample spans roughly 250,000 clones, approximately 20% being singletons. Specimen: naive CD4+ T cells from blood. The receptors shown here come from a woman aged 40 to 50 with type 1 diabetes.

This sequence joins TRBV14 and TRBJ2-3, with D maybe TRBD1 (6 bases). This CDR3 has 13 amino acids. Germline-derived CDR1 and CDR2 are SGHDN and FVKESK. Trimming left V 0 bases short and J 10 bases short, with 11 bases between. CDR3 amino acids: CASSQDQGTPQYF. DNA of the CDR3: TGTGCCAGCAGCCAAGATCAAGGGACACCGCAGTATTTT.

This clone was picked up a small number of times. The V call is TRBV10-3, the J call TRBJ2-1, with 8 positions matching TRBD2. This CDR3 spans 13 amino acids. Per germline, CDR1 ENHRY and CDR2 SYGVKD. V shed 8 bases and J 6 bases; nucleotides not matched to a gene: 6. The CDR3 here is CAILSGARNEQFF. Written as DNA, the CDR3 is TGTGCCATCCTTAGCGGGGCCCGCAATGAGCAGTTCTTC.

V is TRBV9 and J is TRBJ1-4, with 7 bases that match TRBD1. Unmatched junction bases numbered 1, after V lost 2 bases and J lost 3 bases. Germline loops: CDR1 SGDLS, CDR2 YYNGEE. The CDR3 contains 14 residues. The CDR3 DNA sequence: TGTGCCAGCAGCGTGACAGGGTCTAATGAAAAACTGTTTTTT. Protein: CASSVTGSNEKLFF.

CDR3 loop: CASSFIGDTQYF. The DNA for the CDR3 is TGTGCCAGCAGTTTTATCGGAGATACGCAGTATTTT. The gene calls are TRBV7-3 and TRBJ2-3; D unclear. Germline V CDR1 and CDR2: SGHTA, FQGTGA. The CDR3 totals 12 residues. The ends were cut back, 6 bases at V and 5 bases at J, with 9 bases in the middle.

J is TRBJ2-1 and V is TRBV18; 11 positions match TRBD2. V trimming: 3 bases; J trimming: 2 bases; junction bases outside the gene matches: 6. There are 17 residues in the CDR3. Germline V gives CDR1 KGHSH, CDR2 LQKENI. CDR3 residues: CASSPGLAGGTYNEQFF. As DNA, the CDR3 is TGTGCCAGCTCACCTGGGCTAGCGGGAGGTACCTACAATGAGCAGTTCTTC.

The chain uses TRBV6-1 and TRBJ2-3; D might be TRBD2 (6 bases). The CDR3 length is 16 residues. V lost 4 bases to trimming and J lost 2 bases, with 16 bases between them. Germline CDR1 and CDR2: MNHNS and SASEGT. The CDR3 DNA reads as TGTGCCAGCAGTGGAAGAGCGGGCAGGGTCACAGATACGCAGTATTTT. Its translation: CASSGRAGRVTDTQYF.

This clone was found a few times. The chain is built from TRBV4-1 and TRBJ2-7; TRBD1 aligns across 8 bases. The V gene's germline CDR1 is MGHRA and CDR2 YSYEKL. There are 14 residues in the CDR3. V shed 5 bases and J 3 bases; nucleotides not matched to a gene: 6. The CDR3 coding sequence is TGCGCCAGCAGCTACTTGGACAGGGACTACGAGCAGTACTTC. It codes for CASSYLDRDYEQYF.

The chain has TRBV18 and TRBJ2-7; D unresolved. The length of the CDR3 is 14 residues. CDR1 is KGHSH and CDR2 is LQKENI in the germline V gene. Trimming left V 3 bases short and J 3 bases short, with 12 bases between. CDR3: CASSPSGGYYEQYF. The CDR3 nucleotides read TGTGCCAGCTCACCCTCCGGCGGATACTACGAGCAGTACTTC.

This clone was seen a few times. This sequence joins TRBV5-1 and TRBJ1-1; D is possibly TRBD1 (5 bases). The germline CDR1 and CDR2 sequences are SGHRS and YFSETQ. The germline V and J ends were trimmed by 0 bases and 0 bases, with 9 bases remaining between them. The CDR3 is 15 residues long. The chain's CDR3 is CASSLVAGMNTEAFF. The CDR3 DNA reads TGCGCCAGCAGCTTGGTGGCAGGGATGAACACTGAAGCTTTCTTT.

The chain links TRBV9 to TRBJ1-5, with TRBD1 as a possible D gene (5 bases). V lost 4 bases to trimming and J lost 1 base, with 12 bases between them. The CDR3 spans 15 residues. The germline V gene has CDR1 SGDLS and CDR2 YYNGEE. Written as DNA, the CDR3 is TGTGCCAGCAGCAAACTGGGGGGGAGCAATCAGCCCCAGCATTTT. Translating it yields CASSKLGGSNQPQHF.

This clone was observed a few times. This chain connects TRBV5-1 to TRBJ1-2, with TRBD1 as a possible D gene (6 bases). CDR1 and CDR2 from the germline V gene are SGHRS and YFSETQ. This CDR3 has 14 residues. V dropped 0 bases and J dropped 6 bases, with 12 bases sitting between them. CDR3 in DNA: TGCGCCAGCAGCTTGGAAGGGGACATAAATGGCTACACCTTC. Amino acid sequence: CASSLEGDINGYTF.

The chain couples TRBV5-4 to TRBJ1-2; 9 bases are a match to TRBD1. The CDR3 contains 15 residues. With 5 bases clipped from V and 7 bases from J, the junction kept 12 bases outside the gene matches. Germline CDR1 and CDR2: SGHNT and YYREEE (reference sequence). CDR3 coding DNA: TGTGCCAGCAGTCCGATCACAGGGGGCGGTGGTGGCTACACCTTC. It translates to CASSPITGGGGGYTF.

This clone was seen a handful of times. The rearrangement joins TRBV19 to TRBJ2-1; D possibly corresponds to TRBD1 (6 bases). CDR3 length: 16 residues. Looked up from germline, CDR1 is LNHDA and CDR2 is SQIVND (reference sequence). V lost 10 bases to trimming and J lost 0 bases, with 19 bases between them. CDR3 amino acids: CATLPGTPLSYNEQFF. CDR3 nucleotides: TGTGCCACCTTACCCGGGACACCTCTCTCCTACAATGAGCAGTTCTTC.